The 27 T cell receptor beta chains in this list originate from one sample, sequenced in a study of T cells in Graves' hyperthyroidism and ophthalmopathy. Researchers took RNA transcripts and amplified the TCR beta CDR3 regions from them. The HTBI primer set was used in a first-round RT-PCR of the TCR CDR3. TCRdb passed the multiplex PCR reads through MiXCR, listing each CDR3 protein once. There are around 600,000 distinct CDR3 sequences in the sample; approximately 15% occur only once, and more than 6% lies in the top ten. The sequenced sample was blood. Receptors were obtained from a woman aged 18-29 years with Graves' ophthalmopathy.

This clonotype was seen many times. DNA for the CDR3: TGTGCCAGCAGCTACAATCAGCGGGAGGGCAGTTTAGACAATGAGCAGTTCTTC. Its protein is CASSYNQREGSLDNEQFF. The gene calls are TRBV27 and TRBJ2-1; 10 nucleotides line up with TRBD2. CDR3 length: 18 residues. The V gene end was trimmed by 6 bases and the J gene end by 5 bases; junction bases not matched to a gene: 16. Per germline, CDR1 MNHEY and CDR2 SMNVEV (reference sequence).

As for this clonotype: Given a much more abundant clone one base away, this may be a read error. The chain links TRBV20-1 to TRBJ2-7, with D tentatively TRBD2 (5 bases). CDR1 is DFQATT, CDR2 SNEGSKA, per germline (reference sequence). This CDR3 has 14 residues. The CDR3 DNA reads as TGCAGTGCCGCGGCTAGCTCTAGCTCCTACGAGCAGTGCTTC. Its translation: CSAAASSSSYEQCF.

In this sample, this clonotype turned up many times. V gene TRBV20-1 combines with J gene TRBJ2-5, with 7 bases identical to TRBD1. Germline V gene lookup returns CDR1 DFQATT and CDR2 SNEGSKA (reference sequence). The ends lost 5 bases at V and 1 base at J; junction bases unmatched: 4. This CDR3 is built from 13 residues. For the CDR3, the DNA is TGCAGTGCTCGCCGACAGGGCCAAGAGACCCAGTACTTC. Its translation is CSARRQGQETQYF.

Many counts were recorded for this clonotype. The V and J genes are TRBV3-1 and TRBJ2-1; 11 bases agree with TRBD2. The CDR3 is 15 residues long. With 5 bases clipped from V and 8 bases from J, the junction kept 8 bases outside the gene matches. Looked up from germline, CDR1 is LGHDT and CDR2 is YNNKEL (reference sequence). CDR3: CASSDSGRAMDEQFF. Written as DNA, the CDR3 is TGTGCCAGCAGCGATAGCGGGAGGGCCATGGATGAGCAGTTCTTC.

In this sample, this clonotype turned up many times. The chain employs TRBV7-2 and TRBJ2-7; possibly TRBD1 for D (6 bases). The ends were cut back, 1 base at V and 5 bases at J, with 12 bases in the middle. The CDR3 covers 14 residues. CDR1 SGHTA and CDR2 FQGNSA come from the germline V gene. CDR3 nucleotide sequence: TGTGCCAGCAGCTTAGGCGCAGGGGTGAACGAGCAGTACTTC. Protein sequence: CASSLGAGVNEQYF.

A note on this clonotype: A much larger clonotype is one base distant, so this may be a read error. The chain combines TRBV2 with TRBJ2-7; D is perhaps TRBD1 (6 bases). The CDR3 consists of 13 residues. Germline V gene lookup returns CDR1 SNHLY and CDR2 FYNNEI. Trimming cost V 5 bases and J 7 bases, with 15 bases left between them. The DNA for the CDR3 is TGTGCCAGCAGTTTAAGGGACATCCTAGAGCAGTACTTC. Translating gives CASSLRDILEQYF. Full variable domain (missing parts from reference TRBV2 and TRBJ2-7): EPEVTQTPSHQVTQMGQEVILRCVPISNHLYFYWYRQILGQKVEFLVSFYNNEISEKSEIFDDQFSVERPDGSNFTLKIRSTKLEDSAMYFCASSLRDILEQYFGPGTRLTVT.

This clonotype came up a few times. The junction differs from germline at one of its ends, possibly a read error. J is TRBJ2-7 and V is TRBV6-1, with 10 bases identical to TRBD1. The CDR3 consists of 15 residues. Germline V gene data show CDR1 as MNHNS and CDR2 as SASEGT. CDR3 residues: CASGKGQGGSYEQYF. The CDR3 coding sequence is TGCGCCAGCGGAAAAGGACAGGGGGGCTCCTACGAGCAGTACTTC.

The chain uses TRBV19 and TRBJ2-3; D gene uncertain. Per germline, CDR1 LNHDA and CDR2 SQIVND (reference sequence). There are 14 residues in the CDR3. V was clipped by 7 bases and J by 0 bases, with 11 bases between them. For the CDR3, the DNA is TGTGCCAGTAATGGCCCTCCTAGCACAGATACGCAGTATTTT. This translates into CASNGPPSTDTQYF.

The gene calls are TRBV7-9 and TRBJ1-4; no reliable D call. Trimming took 5 bases from V and 4 from J, leaving 5 bases between them. Germline CDR1 reads SEHNR; CDR2 reads FQNEAQ (reference sequence). The CDR3 is 12 residues long. The DNA of the CDR3 is TGTGCCAGCAGCGATCGTAATGAAAAACTGTTTTTT. Protein sequence: CASSDRNEKLFF.

Regarding this clonotype: Being one base from a much bigger clone, this may be a read error. The rearrangement joins TRBV29-1 to TRBJ2-1; D remains ambiguous. The germline V and J ends were trimmed by 0 bases and 10 bases, with 10 bases remaining between them. CDR1 is SQVTM and CDR2 is ANQGSEA in the germline V gene. The CDR3 consists of 12 residues. The CDR3 DNA reads TGCAGCGTTGAAGATTCAGGCTACGAGCAGTTCTTC. This gives the protein CSVEDSGYEQFF.

In its sample, this clonotype was seen many times. The rearrangement joins TRBV29-1 to TRBJ1-1; TRBD1 aligns across 8 bases. Germline V lookup: CDR1 SQVTM, CDR2 ANQGSEA. The CDR3 loop spans 13 amino acids. V shed 7 bases, J shed 5 bases, and the junction held 9 bases outside the gene matches. The CDR3 region has the DNA TGCAGCGCCTCCGACAGGGGCGGGACTGAAGCTTTCTTT. Translated, it gives CSASDRGGTEAFF.

This clonotype has at least ten counts. The chain links TRBV7-2 to TRBJ1-1; unclear D gene. CDR3 length: 13 amino acids. Germline values: CDR1 SGHTA, CDR2 FQGNSA. V was trimmed by 0 bases and J by 3 bases, leaving 5 bases between them. CDR3: CASSLAEDTEAFF. CDR3 nucleotides: TGTGCCAGCAGCTTAGCGGAAGACACTGAAGCTTTCTTT.

This chain connects TRBV7-6 to TRBJ2-1; 7 bases agree with TRBD1. Germline CDR1 SGHVS, CDR2 FNYEAQ. The V gene end was trimmed by 2 bases and the J gene end by 3 bases; junction bases not matched to a gene: 4. CDR3 length: 15 amino acids. The chain's CDR3 is CASSLRQGHYNEQFF. Here the CDR3 DNA reads TGTGCCAGCAGCTTAAGACAGGGCCACTACAATGAGCAGTTCTTC.

This clonotype occurred many times. The chain uses TRBV7-6 and TRBJ2-5; D is possibly TRBD1 or TRBD2 (6 bases each). Germline CDR1 is SGHVS and CDR2 is FNYEAQ. V was shortened by 4 bases and J by 4 bases, with 22 bases between the two germline ends. This CDR3 is 17 amino acids long. The CDR3 DNA sequence: TGTGCCAGCAGCTCCCGACGCTGGAGGGGGGTACCAGAGACCCAGTACTTC. Encoded protein: CASSSRRWRGVPETQYF.

This clonotype was seen a handful of times. The J gene is TRBJ2-7, the V gene TRBV14; unclear D gene. The CDR3 has 13 amino acids. Trimming removed 0 bases at V and 4 bases at J, with 7 bases between. Germline V lookup: CDR1 SGHDN, CDR2 FVKESK. The CDR3 nucleotides read TGTGCCAGCAGCCAAGACCCGGTTTACGAGCAGTACTTC. It translates to CASSQDPVYEQYF.

This clonotype was detected only once. The chain recombines TRBV27 with TRBJ2-7; 10 bases map to TRBD1. The V and J ends lost 6 bases and 2 bases, in that order; junction bases with no gene match: 10. CDR1 is MNHEY, CDR2 SMNVEV, per germline (reference sequence). The CDR3 consists of 16 residues. The CDR3 region has the DNA TGTGCCAGCAGCTTCGACCGGGACAGGGGAACCTACGAGCAGTACTTC. Protein: CASSFDRDRGTYEQYF.

This clonotype was detected a few times. The CDR3 DNA follows: TGTGCCAGCCAATCCGGACTAGCGGGAGGAGAGACCGGGGAGCTGTTTTTT. It codes for CASQSGLAGGETGELFF. The chain links TRBV5-4 to TRBJ2-2; 14 positions agree with TRBD2. Germline V gene lookup returns CDR1 SGHNT and CDR2 YYREEE (reference sequence). The CDR3 has 17 residues. The junction had 10 bases not matched to a gene; V was cut back by 7 bases and J by 5 bases.

This clonotype was detected many times. The chain has TRBV5-1 and TRBJ2-5, with 9 bases matching TRBD1. This CDR3 contains 13 residues. Germline CDR1 is SGHRS and CDR2 is YFSETQ. With 4 bases clipped from V and 8 bases from J, the junction kept 6 bases outside the gene matches. The CDR3 DNA reads TGCGCCAGCAGCAAGACGGACAGGGGAACCCAGTACTTC. Protein: CASSKTDRGTQYF.

This clonotype was seen more than once but under ten times. The rearrangement joins TRBV4-3 to TRBJ2-2; 7 bases fit TRBD2. The CDR3 loop spans 19 amino acids. Germline lookup yields CDR1 LGHNA and CDR2 YSLEER. J gave up 0 bases and V 0 bases, and 10 bases lay outside the gene matches. CDR3 in amino acids: CASSQDPLADLANTGELFF. CDR3 nucleotide sequence: TGCGCCAGCAGCCAAGACCCCCTAGCGGATCTCGCGAACACCGGGGAGCTGTTTTTT.

This clonotype was recorded many times. The rearrangement joins TRBV20-1 to TRBJ1-6, with 11 positions matching TRBD1. This CDR3 is 16 amino acids long. The V gene end was trimmed by 0 bases and the J gene end by 10 bases; junction bases not matched to a gene: 8. The germline V gene encodes CDR1 DFQATT and CDR2 SNEGSKA (reference sequence). CDR3 sequence reads: CSARDRDRGLGSPLHF. The CDR3 region has the DNA TGCAGTGCTAGAGACCGGGACAGGGGGTTGGGGTCACCCCTCCACTTT.

This clonotype was seen many times. This chain joins TRBV18 and TRBJ1-1; no definite D call. Per the germline V gene, CDR1 is KGHSH and CDR2 is LQKENI. The CDR3 extends over 18 amino acids. Trimming stripped 0 bases from V and 0 bases from J, with 17 bases between. CDR3 loop: CASSPPFLGTVMNTEAFF. The CDR3 coding sequence is TGTGCCAGCTCACCACCATTCCTTGGCACAGTCATGAACACTGAAGCTTTCTTT.

In its sample, this clonotype was seen a few times. V is TRBV7-2 and J is TRBJ2-1, with TRBD2 matching over 9 bases. The ends lost 6 bases at V and 5 bases at J; junction bases unmatched: 5. The V gene's germline CDR1 is SGHTA and CDR2 FQGNSA. The CDR3 totals 14 residues. This CDR3 reads CASRPSGKHNEQFF. CDR3 sequence (DNA): TGTGCCAGCAGACCTAGCGGGAAGCACAATGAGCAGTTCTTC.

This clonotype was seen repeatedly, ten times or more. The V gene is TRBV7-3, the J gene TRBJ2-2; 7 bases are shared with TRBD1. Germline lookup yields CDR1 SGHTA and CDR2 FQGTGA. This CDR3 has 15 amino acids. J was trimmed by 4 bases and V by 4 bases; bases with no gene match: 6. In DNA, the CDR3 is TGTGCCAGCAGCTCAAGGACAGGTTTCACCGGGGAGCTGTTTTTT. This sequence encodes CASSSRTGFTGELFF.

This clonotype was found many times. The rearrangement links TRBV6-2 or TRBV6-3 to TRBJ1-1; no clear D. The CDR3 loop spans 16 amino acids. Trimming took 0 bases from V and 0 from J, leaving 11 bases between them. Germline V CDR1 and CDR2: MNHEY, SVGEGT. CDR3 DNA sequence: TGTGCCAGCAGTTACTCGAGTGGGTACCTGAACACTGAAGCTTTCTTT. Translating it yields CASSYSSGYLNTEAFF.

This clonotype was seen many times. This chain connects TRBV7-8 to TRBJ2-5; possibly TRBD1 for D (5 bases). The CDR3 spans 14 residues. V dropped 6 bases and J dropped 3 bases, with 14 bases sitting between them. Germline V gives CDR1 SGHVS, CDR2 FQNEAQ. The CDR3 DNA sequence: TGTGCCAGCAGACCCCCCGGCAGGGAAGAGACCCAGTACTTC. Protein sequence: CASRPPGREETQYF.

This clonotype was recorded a few times. This rearrangement joins TRBV3-1 to TRBJ2-5; D gene uncertain. V lost 1 base and J 0 bases, leaving 6 bases between the germline ends. The germline gives CDR1 LGHDT, CDR2 YNNKEL (reference sequence). The CDR3 runs to 14 residues. Here the CDR3 DNA reads TGTGCCAGCAGCCAAGTGGGCTACCAAGAGACCCAGTACTTC. This codes for CASSQVGYQETQYF.

On this clonotype: A much larger clone is a single base away; this may be a read error. V is TRBV2 and J is TRBJ2-3; D unresolved. This CDR3 has 14 amino acids. CDR1 is SNHLY, CDR2 FYNNEI, per germline. Written as DNA, the CDR3 is TGTGCCAGCAGTGAACCCACACGGTCAGATGCGCAGTATTTT. This gives the protein CASSEPTRSDAQYF.